This entry lists 7 T cell receptor beta chains sequenced from one sample in a study of cytotoxic CD8 clonotypes in ibrutinib-treated CLL (dated by TCRdb to about 2021). The time point label for this specimen denotes: eleven to twelve months on ibrutinib. Library preparation was by the immunoSEQ multiplex PCR assay. The source is immuneACCESS, and TCRdb retained only in-frame sequences with V and J called. Part of the clones is not carried over; for the studies checked, unresolved V genes explain less than half of this, and the remainder is unexplained. This sample holds about 44,000 clones; almost 70% were observed only once. Roughly 14% of the sample is taken by the ten largest. Specimen: PBMCs, collected after 12 months of ibrutinib treatment. The origin of the receptors is a human donor with chronic lymphocytic leukemia.

This chain joins TRBV4-3 and TRBJ2-7, with D perhaps matching TRBD1 (5 bases). V was trimmed by 6 bases and J by 2 bases, leaving 17 bases between them. The CDR3 runs 15 residues. Germline CDR1 LGHNA, CDR2 YSLEER. CDR3 nucleotide sequence: TGCGCCAGCAGTCAACTCAGGCAGGGCCCCTACGAGCAGTACTTC. Encoded protein: CASSQLRQGPYEQYF.

This clone came up once. The V and J genes are TRBV6-6 and TRBJ1-4; D gene ambiguous. The CDR3 spans 15 residues. The V gene's germline CDR1 is MNHNY and CDR2 SVGAGI (reference sequence). V lost 2 bases, J lost 8 bases, and 15 bases lay in between. The CDR3 bases are TGTGCCAGCAGTTACGGAAAAACTGGGCCGGAAAAACTGTTTTTT. Translation gives CASSYGKTGPEKLFF.

This clone was observed a handful of times. The V gene is TRBV2, the J gene TRBJ1-2, with D possibly matching TRBD1 (6 bases). Germline CDR1 is SNHLY and CDR2 is FYNNEI. Trimming stripped 4 bases from V and 3 bases from J, with 12 bases between. The CDR3 has 14 amino acids. This chain's CDR3 is CASSGTATYYGYTF. The CDR3 region has the DNA TGTGCCAGCAGTGGGACAGCGACATACTATGGCTACACCTTC. Combining the CDR3 with reference TRBV2 and TRBJ1-2 gives the whole variable domain EPEVTQTPSHQVTQMGQEVILRCVPISNHLYFYWYRQILGQKVEFLVSFYNNEISEKSEIFDDQFSVERPDGSNFTLKIRSTKLEDSAMYFCASSGTATYYGYTFGSGTRLTVV.

The V call is TRBV11-3, the J call TRBJ2-7; D unresolved. With 6 bases removed from V and 5 bases from J, the gap between germline ends came to 17 bases. The CDR3 sequence is 14 residues long. Germline loops: CDR1 SGHNT, CDR2 YENEEA. CDR3 sequence reads: CASRSDKGVDEQYF. The CDR3 DNA reads as TGTGCCAGCAGGTCCGACAAGGGTGTGGACGAGCAGTACTTC.

The chain combines TRBV30 with TRBJ2-1, with 7 bases identical to TRBD2. J gave up 3 bases and V 4 bases, and 9 bases lay outside the gene matches. Germline CDR1 GTSNPN, CDR2 SVGIG (reference sequence). This CDR3 is 15 amino acids long. CDR3 amino acids: CAWKLRDYFYNEQFF. CDR3 DNA: TGTGCCTGGAAACTAAGGGACTACTTCTACAATGAGCAGTTCTTC.

Only a few counts were recorded for this clone. The chain couples TRBV10-3 to TRBJ1-2; no clear D. The CDR3 runs 15 residues. The germline gives CDR1 ENHRY, CDR2 SYGVKD. Trimming shortened V by 0 bases and J by 1 base, and 9 bases separated the two germline ends. Here the CDR3 DNA reads TGTGCCATCAGTGAGTCCCCAGGCTATAACTATGGCTACACCTTC. It encodes CAISESPGYNYGYTF.

The DNA of the CDR3 is TGTGCCACCCTCCCGGGGGGCGGGGAGACCCAGTACTTC. Translating gives CATLPGGGETQYF. This chain connects TRBV7-2 to TRBJ2-5; tentative D call: TRBD2 (7 bases). The V and J ends lost 10 bases and 5 bases respectively, with 17 bases between them. Germline V lookup: CDR1 SGHTA, CDR2 FQGNSA. The CDR3 loop spans 13 amino acids. Variable domain in full (rest from reference TRBV7-2 and TRBJ2-5): GAGVSQSPSNKVTEKGKDVELRCDPISGHTALYWYRQSLGQGLEFLIYFQGNSAPDKSGLPSDRFSAERTGGSVSTLTIQRTQQEDSAVYLCATLPGGGETQYFGPGTRLLVL.